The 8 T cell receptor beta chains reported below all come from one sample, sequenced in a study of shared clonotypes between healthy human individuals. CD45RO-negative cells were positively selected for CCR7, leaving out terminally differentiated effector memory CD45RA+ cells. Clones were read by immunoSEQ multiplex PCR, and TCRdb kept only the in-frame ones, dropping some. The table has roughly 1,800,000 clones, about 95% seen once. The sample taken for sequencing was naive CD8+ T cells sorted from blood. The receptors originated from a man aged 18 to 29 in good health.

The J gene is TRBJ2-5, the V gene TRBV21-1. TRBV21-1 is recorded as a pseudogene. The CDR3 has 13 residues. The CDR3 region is CASSTLEGETQYF. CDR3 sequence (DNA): TGTGCCAGCAGCACCCTAGAGGGGGAGACCCAGTACTTC.

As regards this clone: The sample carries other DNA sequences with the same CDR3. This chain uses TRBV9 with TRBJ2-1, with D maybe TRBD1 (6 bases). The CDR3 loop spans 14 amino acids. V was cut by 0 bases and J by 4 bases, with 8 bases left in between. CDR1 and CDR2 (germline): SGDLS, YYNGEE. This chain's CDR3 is CASSVDGQYNEQFF. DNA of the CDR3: TGTGCCAGCAGCGTAGACGGACAGTACAATGAGCAGTTCTTC.

The CDR3 DNA reads as TGTGCCAGCAGCGTGTACGGGACAGGGTCTGAAGCTTTCTTT. This codes for CASSVYGTGSEAFF. The chain combines TRBV9 with TRBJ1-1; 9 nucleotides align to TRBD1. The CDR3 is made up of 14 amino acids. V lost 2 bases and J lost 6; bases outside the gene matches: 5. Germline V CDR1 and CDR2: SGDLS, YYNGEE. The full variable domain, in which reference TRBV9 and TRBJ1-1 provide the parts outside the CDR3, is DSGVTQTPKHLITATGQRVTLRCSPRSGDLSVYWYQQSLDQGLQFLIQYYNGEERAKGNILERFSAQQFPDLHSELNLSSLELGDSALYFCASSVYGTGSEAFFGQGTRLTVV.

Here the CDR3 DNA reads TGTGCCAGTAGTATGCGGTTTCCCTACGAGCAGTACTTC. Translated: CASSMRFPYEQYF. The V gene is TRBV19, the J gene TRBJ2-7; unclear D gene. Germline CDR1 and CDR2: LNHDA and SQIVND (reference sequence). CDR3 size: 13 residues. With 3 bases removed from V and 2 bases from J, the gap between germline ends came to 8 bases.

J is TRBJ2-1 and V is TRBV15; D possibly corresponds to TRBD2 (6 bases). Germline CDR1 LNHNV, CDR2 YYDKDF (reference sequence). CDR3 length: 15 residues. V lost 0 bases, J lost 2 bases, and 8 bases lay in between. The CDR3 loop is CATSRDGSPYNEQFF. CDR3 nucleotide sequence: TGTGCCACCAGCAGAGACGGGAGCCCCTACAATGAGCAGTTCTTC.

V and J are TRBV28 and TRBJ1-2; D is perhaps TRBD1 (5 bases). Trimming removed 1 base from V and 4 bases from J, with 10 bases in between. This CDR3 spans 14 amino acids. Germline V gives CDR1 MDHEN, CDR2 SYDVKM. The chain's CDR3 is CASSLSGGVYGYTF. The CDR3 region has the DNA TGTGCCAGCAGTTTATCCGGGGGAGTCTATGGCTACACCTTC.

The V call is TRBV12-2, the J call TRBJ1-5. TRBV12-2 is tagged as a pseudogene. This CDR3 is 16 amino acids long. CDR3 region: CASRLISRPRNQPQHF. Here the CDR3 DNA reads TGTGCAAGTCGCTTAATTTCTCGCCCTAGAAATCAGCCCCAGCATTTT.

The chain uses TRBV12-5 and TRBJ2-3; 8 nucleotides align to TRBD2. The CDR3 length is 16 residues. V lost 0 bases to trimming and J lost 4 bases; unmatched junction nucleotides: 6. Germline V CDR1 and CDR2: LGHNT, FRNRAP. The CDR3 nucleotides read TGTGCTAGTGGTTTGGTAACGGGAGGGCTGCCAGATACGCAGTATTTT. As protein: CASGLVTGGLPDTQYF. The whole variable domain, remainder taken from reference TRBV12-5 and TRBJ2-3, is DARVTQTPRHKVTEMGQEVTMRCQPILGHNTVFWYRQTMMQGLELLAYFRNRAPLDDSGMPKDRFSAEMPDATLATLKIQPSEPRDSAVYFCASGLVTGGLPDTQYFGPGTRLTVL.